This is a list of T cell receptor beta chains from one sample in a study of blood T cell repertoires in COVID-19. Data came from immunoSEQ multiplex PCR; TCRdb stores just in-frame clones and leaves some out. The sample contains fewer than 250,000 clones, approximately 82% of which appear only once. The sample consisted of peripheral blood. Receptors were obtained from a woman aged 45-60 years with acute or convalescent COVID-19. Both conserved end residues are part of each CDR3. The D gene is left open where the match is weak. Rows give clone size only sometimes, using once, few, many, or a class for an expanded clone.

V	size	J	D	DNA	CDR3
TRBV12-3/TRBV12-4	-	TRBJ1-1	-	TGTGCCAGCAGTTTACTCCACACTGAAGCTTTCTTT	CASSLLHTEAFF
TRBV6-6	-	TRBJ1-3	-	TGTGCCAGCAGTTACTCGAGCTTGAGGAGCGGAAACACCATATATTTT	CASSYSSLRSGNTIYF
TRBV29-1	-	TRBJ2-7	TRBD1	TGCAGCGCCTCCGGGACAGGGCTCCAGCAGTACTTC	CSASGTGLQQYF
TRBV12-3/TRBV12-4	-	TRBJ2-5	-	TGTGCCAGCAGGCGCACAAGCGAAGAGACCCAGTACTTC	CASRRTSEETQYF
TRBV27	-	TRBJ2-3	TRBD2	TGTGCCAGCGGACCCAGACTAGCGGGAGGAACAGATACGCAGTATTTT	CASGPRLAGGTDTQYF
TRBV15	-	TRBJ1-1	-	TGTGCCACCAGCAGAGATTTAGAGAACACTGAAGCTTTCTTT	CATSRDLENTEAFF
TRBV7-2	once	TRBJ2-7	-	TGTGCCAGCAGCTTAGAGGGGAAGCAGTACTTC	CASSLEGKQYF
TRBV6-5	few	TRBJ1-6	-	TGTGCCAGCAGTCGGCTAAGGGGGAATAATTCACCCCTCCACTTT	CASSRLRGNNSPLHF
TRBV19	-	TRBJ2-5	TRBD2	TGTGCCAGTAGTATGTCCGGGACTAGCGGGTACCAAGAGACCCAGTACTTC	CASSMSGTSGYQETQYF
TRBV30	-	TRBJ2-7	-	TGTGCCTGGAGTAAAGGGGCCTCCTACGAGCAGTACTTC	CAWSKGASYEQYF
TRBV6-6	-	TRBJ2-7	TRBD1	TGTGCCAGCAGTTCTCACCTCTCGGACAGGGGCTACGAGCAGTACTTC	CASSSHLSDRGYEQYF
TRBV7-3	-	TRBJ2-3	-	TGTGCCAGCAGCCCCCTCGGGGGCGGGAGAGGACTCAGCACAGATACGCAGTATTTT	CASSPLGGGRGLSTDTQYF
TRBV28	-	TRBJ2-3	-	TGTGCCAGCAGCCTCGGGGAACCCTTTACGCAGTATTTT	CASSLGEPFTQYF
TRBV9	-	TRBJ2-3	-	TGTGCCAGCAGCGTACAGGGGACAGATACGCAGTATTTT	CASSVQGTDTQYF
TRBV19	-	TRBJ1-4	TRBD1	TGTGCCACTCGTGACAGGGGTTACGAAAAACTGTTTTTT	CATRDRGYEKLFF
TRBV24-1	-	TRBJ2-1	TRBD2	TGTGCCACCAGTGATTTGGGTAGCGGGAGGGCGGTATATGAGCAGTTCTTC	CATSDLGSGRAVYEQFF
TRBV30	-	TRBJ2-2	-	TGTGCCTGGCCGCTGTGGCCGGACAGCCTTAACACCGGGGAGCTGTTTTTT	CAWPLWPDSLNTGELFF
TRBV28	-	TRBJ2-2	-	TGTGCCAGCAGTCAACCTAAGAACACCGGGGAGCTGTTTTTT	CASSQPKNTGELFF
TRBV7-9	-	TRBJ2-3	-	TGTGCCAGCAGCTTAGCGATTAAGCCCTCGGATACGCAGTATTTT	CASSLAIKPSDTQYF
TRBV10-3	-	TRBJ2-3	-	TGTGCCATCAGTGAGCAACAGGCCGGAGATACGCAGTATTTT	CAISEQQAGDTQYF
TRBV14	-	TRBJ1-2	-	TGTGCCAGCAGACCCGGGACAATTGACGGCTACACCTTC	CASRPGTIDGYTF
TRBV10-3	-	TRBJ1-1	TRBD1	TGTGCCATCAGGGGGGACAGGGCGACTGAAGCTTTCTTT	CAIRGDRATEAFF
TRBV12-3/TRBV12-4	-	TRBJ2-7	-	TGTGCCAGCAGCCTCTCACAGGACGGCGAGCAGTACTTC	CASSLSQDGEQYF
TRBV27	-	TRBJ2-5	TRBD2	TGTGCCAGCAGTTCAGGGACTAGCGGGAGTGAGACCCAGTACTTC	CASSSGTSGSETQYF
TRBV24-1	-	TRBJ1-2	-	TGTGCCACCAGTGATTCGACAGGAGAAATCTATGGCTACACCTTC	CATSDSTGEIYGYTF
TRBV19	-	TRBJ1-5	TRBD1	TGTGCCAGTACCACAGACAGGGGTGGTCAGCCCCAGCATTTT	CASTTDRGGQPQHF
TRBV27	few	TRBJ1-2	-	TGTGCCAGCAGTTCAACCCTCGACCCAGTGGGTGGCGGCTATGGCTACACCTTC	CASSSTLDPVGGGYGYTF
TRBV19	-	TRBJ2-6	-	TGTGCCAGTAGCAGGGGCTCTGGGGCCAACGTCCTGACTTTC	CASSRGSGANVLTF
TRBV11-2	-	TRBJ2-5	-	TGTGCCAGCAGCTTAGATGTGTCCCGCGGGGAGACCCAGTACTTC	CASSLDVSRGETQYF
TRBV28	-	TRBJ1-2	-	TGTGCCAGCAGATCAATTAATCGGTATGGCTACACCTTC	CASRSINRYGYTF
TRBV7-9	-	TRBJ2-2	-	TGTGCCAGCAGCAAATTTCGACAGGTGCCGAACACCGGGGAGCTGTTTTTT	CASSKFRQVPNTGELFF
TRBV27	once	TRBJ2-7	-	TGTGCCAGCAGTTTAGGCGCTAGCTCCTACGAGCAGTACTTC	CASSLGASSYEQYF
TRBV3-1/TRBV3-2	-	TRBJ1-2	-	TGTGCCAGCAGCCCCTCTCTCGGGTCAACGAACTATGGCTACACCTTC	CASSPSLGSTNYGYTF
TRBV9	-	TRBJ2-1	-	TGTGCCAGCACCCGTGGAGGGAGCTCCTACAATGAGCAGTTCTTC	CASTRGGSSYNEQFF
TRBV11-2	once	TRBJ2-7	TRBD2	TGTGCCAGCAGCTTTTCTAGCGGGAGGGCCGGTTACGAGCAGTACTTC	CASSFSSGRAGYEQYF
TRBV27	-	TRBJ2-7	-	TGTGCCAGCAGTTTGTGGGCTAGCGTATCCTACGAGCAGTACTTC	CASSLWASVSYEQYF
TRBV25-1	-	TRBJ1-6	TRBD1	TGTGCCAGCAGTACAGGGGCCATTTCACCCCTCCACTTT	CASSTGAISPLHF
TRBV27	-	TRBJ2-5	-	TGTGCCAGCAGTTCGAGGGGGGGGCAAGAGACCCAGTACTTC	CASSSRGGQETQYF
TRBV27	-	TRBJ2-6	-	TGTGCCAGCAGTTTACGGGGGTCTAGGGCTGGGGCCAACGTCCTGACTTTC	CASSLRGSRAGANVLTF
TRBV28	-	TRBJ2-7	TRBD2	TGTGCCAGCAGTAGCGGGGCCTACGAGCAGTACTTC	CASSSGAYEQYF
TRBV11-1	-	TRBJ1-1	-	TGTGCCAGCAGATCCTGGGGAAGGAGCGGTCCAGGTGAGGCTTTCTTT	CASRSWGRSGPGEAFF
TRBV5-6	-	TRBJ1-5	-	TGTGCCAGCAGCTTAGGAGGGACTAGCAATCAGCCCCAGCATTTT	CASSLGGTSNQPQHF
TRBV28	-	TRBJ1-1	-	TGTGCCAGCAGTGGGCAAAGCTCGACAGCGAACACTGAAGCTTTCTTT	CASSGQSSTANTEAFF
TRBV27	-	TRBJ2-3	TRBD2	TGTGCCAGCAGTATATCACTAGCGGGAGGGCTAGGGGATACGCAGTATTTT	CASSISLAGGLGDTQYF
TRBV15	-	TRBJ2-7	TRBD2	TGTGCCACCAGCAGGTCGTTGGGACTAGCAGACTACGAGCAGTACTTC	CATSRSLGLADYEQYF
TRBV5-1	-	TRBJ2-7	TRBD2	TGCGCCAGCAGCGCTGGACTAGTATACGAGCAGTACTTC	CASSAGLVYEQYF
TRBV5-4	-	TRBJ2-3	-	TGTGCCAGCAGCTCGACTAGGCAAGGGACAGATACGCAGTATTTT	CASSSTRQGTDTQYF
TRBV18	few	TRBJ1-2	-	TGTGCCAGCTCACCGGACAATAACTATGGCTACACCTTC	CASSPDNNYGYTF
TRBV24-1	-	TRBJ2-1	TRBD2	TGTGCCACCAGTGATTTGGCTAGCGGGAGAACCCATGAGCAGTTCTTC	CATSDLASGRTHEQFF
TRBV3-1/TRBV3-2	few	TRBJ2-1	TRBD2	TGTGCCAGCAGGGGGACTAGCGGGAGCAATGAGCAGTTCTTC	CASRGTSGSNEQFF
TRBV11-3	-	TRBJ2-3	-	TGTGCCAGCAGCTTAGATCGGGGAGATACGCAGTATTTT	CASSLDRGDTQYF
TRBV7-9	-	TRBJ1-2	TRBD1	TGTGCCAGCAGCTTAGTAGGGACAGGGGAAGGCCATGGCTACACCTTC	CASSLVGTGEGHGYTF
TRBV27	-	TRBJ1-5	-	TGTGCCAGCAGAAGGGCCGGGACCGGCGCGGGAGGGTATCAGCCCCAGCATTTT	CASRRAGTGAGGYQPQHF
TRBV15	-	TRBJ2-1	TRBD1	TGTGCCACCAGCAGAGAGGGACAGGGCTACAATGAGCAGTTCTTC	CATSREGQGYNEQFF
TRBV24-1	-	TRBJ1-2	TRBD1	TGTGCCACCAGTGATTTGCGGGGACAGGGGGCGCCTGGCTATGGCTACACCTTC	CATSDLRGQGAPGYGYTF